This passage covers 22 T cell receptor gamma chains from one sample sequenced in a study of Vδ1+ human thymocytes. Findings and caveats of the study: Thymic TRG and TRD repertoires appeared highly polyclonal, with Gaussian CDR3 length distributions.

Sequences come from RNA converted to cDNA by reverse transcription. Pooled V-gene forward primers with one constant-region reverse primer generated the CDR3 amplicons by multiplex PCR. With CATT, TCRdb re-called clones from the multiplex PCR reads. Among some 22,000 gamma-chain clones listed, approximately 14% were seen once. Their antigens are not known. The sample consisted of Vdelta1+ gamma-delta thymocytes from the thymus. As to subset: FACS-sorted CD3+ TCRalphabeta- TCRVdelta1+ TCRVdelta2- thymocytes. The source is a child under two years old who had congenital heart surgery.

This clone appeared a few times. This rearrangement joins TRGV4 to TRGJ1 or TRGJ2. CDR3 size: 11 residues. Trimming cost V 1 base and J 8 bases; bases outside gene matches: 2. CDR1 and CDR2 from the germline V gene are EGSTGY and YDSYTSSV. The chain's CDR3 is CATWDGDKKLF. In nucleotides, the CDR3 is TGTGCCACCTGGGATGGAGATAAGAAACTCTTT.

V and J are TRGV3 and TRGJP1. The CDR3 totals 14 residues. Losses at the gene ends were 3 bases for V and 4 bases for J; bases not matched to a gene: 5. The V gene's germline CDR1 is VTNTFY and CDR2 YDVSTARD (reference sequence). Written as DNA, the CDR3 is TGTGCCACCTGGGACGGGGGCACTGGTTGGTTCAAGATATTT. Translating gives CATWDGGTGWFKIF.

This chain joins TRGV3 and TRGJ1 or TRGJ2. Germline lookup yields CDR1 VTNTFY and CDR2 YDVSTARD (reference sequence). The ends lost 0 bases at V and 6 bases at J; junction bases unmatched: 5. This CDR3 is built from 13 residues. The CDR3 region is CATWDRLVYKKLF. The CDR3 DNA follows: TGTGCCACCTGGGACAGGCTGGTTTATAAGAAACTCTTT.

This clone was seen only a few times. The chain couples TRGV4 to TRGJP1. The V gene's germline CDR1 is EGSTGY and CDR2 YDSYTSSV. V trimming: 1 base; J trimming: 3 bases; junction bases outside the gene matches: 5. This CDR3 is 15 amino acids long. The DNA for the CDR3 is TGTGCCACCTGGGATGGCGCTCCCACTGGTTGGTTCAAGATATTT. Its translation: CATWDGAPTGWFKIF.

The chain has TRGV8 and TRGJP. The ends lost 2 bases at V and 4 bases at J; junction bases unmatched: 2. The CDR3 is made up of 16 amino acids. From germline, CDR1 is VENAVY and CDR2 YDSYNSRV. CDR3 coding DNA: TGTGCCACCTGGGATACCCAAGAGTTGGGCAAAAAAATCAAGGTATTT. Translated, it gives CATWDTQELGKKIKVF.

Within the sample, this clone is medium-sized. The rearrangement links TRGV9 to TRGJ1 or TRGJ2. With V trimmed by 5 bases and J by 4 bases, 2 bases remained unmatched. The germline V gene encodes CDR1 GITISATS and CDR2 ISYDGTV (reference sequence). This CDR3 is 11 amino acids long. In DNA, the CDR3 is TGTGCCTTGTGGGCCTATTATAAGAAACTCTTT. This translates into CALWAYYKKLF.

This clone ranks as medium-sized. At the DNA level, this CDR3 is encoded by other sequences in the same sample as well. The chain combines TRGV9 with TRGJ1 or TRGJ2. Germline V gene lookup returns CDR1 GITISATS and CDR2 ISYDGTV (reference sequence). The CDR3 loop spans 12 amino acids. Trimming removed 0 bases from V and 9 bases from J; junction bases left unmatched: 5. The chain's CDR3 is CALWEVRGKKLF. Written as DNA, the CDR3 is TGTGCCTTGTGGGAGGTGCGGGGTAAGAAACTCTTT.

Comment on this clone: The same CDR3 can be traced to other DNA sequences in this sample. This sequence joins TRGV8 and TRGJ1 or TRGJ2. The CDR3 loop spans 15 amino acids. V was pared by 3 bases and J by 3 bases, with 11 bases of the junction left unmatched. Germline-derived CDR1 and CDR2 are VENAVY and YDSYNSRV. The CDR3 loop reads CATWDHLGLYYKKLF. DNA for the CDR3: TGTGCCACCTGGGATCATCTTGGCCTTTATTATAAGAAACTCTTT.

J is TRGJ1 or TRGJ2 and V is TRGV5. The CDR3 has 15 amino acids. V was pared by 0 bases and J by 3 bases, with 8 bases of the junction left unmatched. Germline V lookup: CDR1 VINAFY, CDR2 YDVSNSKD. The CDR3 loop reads CATWDRPQFYYKKLF. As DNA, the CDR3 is TGTGCCACCTGGGACAGGCCCCAATTTTATTATAAGAAACTCTTT.

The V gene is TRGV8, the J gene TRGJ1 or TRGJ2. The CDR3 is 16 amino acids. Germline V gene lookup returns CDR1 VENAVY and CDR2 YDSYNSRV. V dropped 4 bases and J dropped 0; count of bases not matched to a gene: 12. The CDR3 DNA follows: TGTGCCACCTGGGACGGGCCCCAGATGAATTATTATAAGAAACTCTTT. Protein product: CATWDGPQMNYYKKLF.

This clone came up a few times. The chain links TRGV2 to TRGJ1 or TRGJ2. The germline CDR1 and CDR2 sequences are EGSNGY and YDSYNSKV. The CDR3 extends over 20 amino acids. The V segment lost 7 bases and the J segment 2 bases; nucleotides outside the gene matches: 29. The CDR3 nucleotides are TGTGCCACCTGTTTCGACGCCGTTTCGGAACTGTTCTGGCATTATTATAAGAAACTCTTT. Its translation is CATCFDAVSELFWHYYKKLF.

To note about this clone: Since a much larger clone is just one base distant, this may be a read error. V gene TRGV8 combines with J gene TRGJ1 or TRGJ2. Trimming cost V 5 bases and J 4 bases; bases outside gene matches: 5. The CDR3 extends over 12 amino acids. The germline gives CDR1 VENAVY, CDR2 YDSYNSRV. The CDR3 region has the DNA TGTGCCACCTGGGGGAACTATTATAAGAAACTCTTT. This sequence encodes CATWGNYYKKLF.

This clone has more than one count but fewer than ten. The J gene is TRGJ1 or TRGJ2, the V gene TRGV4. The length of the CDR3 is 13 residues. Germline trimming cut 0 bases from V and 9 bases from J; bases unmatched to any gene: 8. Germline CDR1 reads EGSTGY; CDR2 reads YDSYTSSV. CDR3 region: CATWDGRGIKKLF. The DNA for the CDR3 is TGTGCCACCTGGGATGGGCGGGGTATTAAGAAACTCTTT.

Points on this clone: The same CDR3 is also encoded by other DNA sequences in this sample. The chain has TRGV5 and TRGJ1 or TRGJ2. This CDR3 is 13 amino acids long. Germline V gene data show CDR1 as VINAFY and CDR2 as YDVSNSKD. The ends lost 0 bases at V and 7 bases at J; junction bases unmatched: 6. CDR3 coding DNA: TGTGCCACCTGGGACAGGCCTCAGTATAAGAAACTCTTT. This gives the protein CATWDRPQYKKLF.

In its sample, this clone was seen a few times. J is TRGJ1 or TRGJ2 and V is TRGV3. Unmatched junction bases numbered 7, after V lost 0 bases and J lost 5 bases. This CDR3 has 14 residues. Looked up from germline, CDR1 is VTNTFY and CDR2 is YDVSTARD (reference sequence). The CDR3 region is CATWDRPAHYKKLF. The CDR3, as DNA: TGTGCCACCTGGGACAGGCCGGCGCATTATAAGAAACTCTTT.

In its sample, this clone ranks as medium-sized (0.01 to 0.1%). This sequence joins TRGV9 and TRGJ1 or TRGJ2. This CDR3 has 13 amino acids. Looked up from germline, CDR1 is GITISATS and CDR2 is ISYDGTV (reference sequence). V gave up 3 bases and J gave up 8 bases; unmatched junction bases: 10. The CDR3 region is CALWESGVDKKLF. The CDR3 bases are TGTGCCTTGTGGGAGAGCGGTGTAGATAAGAAACTCTTT.

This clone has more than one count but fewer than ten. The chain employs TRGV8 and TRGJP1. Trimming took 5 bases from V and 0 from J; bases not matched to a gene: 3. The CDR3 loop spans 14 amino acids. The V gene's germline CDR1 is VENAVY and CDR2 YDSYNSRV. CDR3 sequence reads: CATWADTTGWFKIF. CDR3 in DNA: TGTGCCACCTGGGCCGATACCACTGGTTGGTTCAAGATATTT.

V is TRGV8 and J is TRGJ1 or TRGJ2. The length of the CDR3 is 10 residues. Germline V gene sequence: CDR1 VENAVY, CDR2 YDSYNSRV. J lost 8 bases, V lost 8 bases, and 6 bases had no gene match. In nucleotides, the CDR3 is TGTGCCACCTTCCCAAATAAGAAACTCTTT. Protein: CATFPNKKLF.

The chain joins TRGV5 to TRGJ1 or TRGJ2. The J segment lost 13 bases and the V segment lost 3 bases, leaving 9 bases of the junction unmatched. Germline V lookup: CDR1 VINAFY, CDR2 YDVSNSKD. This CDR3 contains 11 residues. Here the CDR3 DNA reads TGTGCCACCTGGGACGGAACCGATAAACTCTTT. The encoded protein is CATWDGTDKLF.

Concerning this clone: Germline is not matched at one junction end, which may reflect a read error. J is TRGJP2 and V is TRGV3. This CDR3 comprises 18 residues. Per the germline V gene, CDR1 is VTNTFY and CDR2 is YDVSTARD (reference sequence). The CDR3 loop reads CATWDRPAGLRSDWIRTF. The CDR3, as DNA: TGTGCCACCTGGGACAGGCCGGCGGGCTTACGTAGTGATTGGATCAGGACGTTT.

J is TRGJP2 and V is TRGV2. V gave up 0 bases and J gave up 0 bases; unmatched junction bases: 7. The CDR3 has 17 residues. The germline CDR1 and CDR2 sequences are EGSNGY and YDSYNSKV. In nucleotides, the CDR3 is TGTGCCACCTGGGACGGGACACCTTATAGTAGTGATTGGATCAAGACGTTT. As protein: CATWDGTPYSSDWIKTF.

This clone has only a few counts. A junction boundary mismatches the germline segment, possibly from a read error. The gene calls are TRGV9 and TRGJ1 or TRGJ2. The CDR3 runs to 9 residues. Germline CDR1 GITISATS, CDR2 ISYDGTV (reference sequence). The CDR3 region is CALWDKQLF. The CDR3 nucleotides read TGTGCCTTGTGGGATAAGCAACTCTTT.